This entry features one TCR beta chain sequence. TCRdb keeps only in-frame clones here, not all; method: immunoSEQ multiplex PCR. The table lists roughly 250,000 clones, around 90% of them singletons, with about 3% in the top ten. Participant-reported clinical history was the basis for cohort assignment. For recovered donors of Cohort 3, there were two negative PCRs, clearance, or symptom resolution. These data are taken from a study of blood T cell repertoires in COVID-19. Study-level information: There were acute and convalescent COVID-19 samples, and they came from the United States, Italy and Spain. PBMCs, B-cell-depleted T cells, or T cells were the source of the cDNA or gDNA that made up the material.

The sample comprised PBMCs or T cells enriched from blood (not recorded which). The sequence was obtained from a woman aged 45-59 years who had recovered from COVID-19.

The CDR3 loop is CASLTGTGSGEAFF. The CDR3 DNA follows: TGTGCCAGCTTAACCGGGACAGGGTCCGGTGAAGCTTTCTTT. The genes are TRBV6-5 and TRBJ1-1; 9 bases line up with TRBD1. The germline gives CDR1 MNHEY, CDR2 SVGAGI. V lost 8 bases and J lost 7; bases outside the gene matches: 11. The CDR3 has 14 residues.